Only a few counts were recorded for the clone carrying this T cell receptor beta chain. Its antigen is unknown. The data originate from a study of radiotherapy plus CTLA-4 blockade in lung cancer. On the study more broadly: Overall, roughly 18% of patients showed an objective response, while about 30% attained disease control. Findings of the study overall: Alongside interferon-beta, early blood T cell clone dynamics were reportedly the best predictor of response. In blood, after radiotherapy plus ipilimumab, tumor-derived TCR clones expanded.

The assay was immunoSEQ multiplex PCR, and TCRdb's table has in-frame clones only and misses some. The data hold about 97,000 clones, with 65% to 80% observed a single time. V lost 2 bases and J 8 bases, leaving 10 bases between the germline ends. Germline-derived CDR1 and CDR2 are SEHNR and FQNEAQ (reference sequence). The CDR3 is 13 amino acids. The study gave focal radiation plus ipilimumab CTLA-4 blockade to patients with chemo-refractory metastatic non-small-cell lung cancer. The sequencing here drew on peripheral blood, taken from a patient treated with radiotherapy plus ipilimumab. The V and J genes are TRBV7-9 and TRBJ1-5; possible D gene TRBD1, 5 bases. This TCR was recovered from a human donor with non-small cell lung cancer who had a partial response to radiotherapy plus ipilimumab. Some clones in this sample may be carry-over from other donors' samples. Here the CDR3 reads CASSLPGMEPQHF. CDR3 coding DNA: TGTGCCAGCAGCTTACCAGGGATGGAGCCCCAGCATTTT.